This T cell receptor beta chain stems from a study of blood T cells in healthy people across ages (dated by TCRdb to the mid-2010s). Study-wide context: Template switching captured roughly one uniquely barcoded TCR beta cDNA molecule per two T cells in model experiments. The study measured age-related changes in TCR beta repertoire diversity using deep sequencing normalized with unique cDNA molecular identifiers. Four age groups were formed from the donors: young (average approximately 15 years), middle-aged (approximately 39), aged (around 68) and long-lived (about 80). Donors of different ages were randomly distributed across sequencing lanes to avoid experimental bias. The study analyzed two additional independent replicas of 1 million unique cDNA reads from the same blood draw for two donors, one aged 18 to 29 and one aged 80 or older.

Libraries were made using 5' RACE. This sample was sequenced with an Illumina HiSeq 2500. The second PCR ran for roughly 7 to 12 cycles and used a J-beta primer mix along with a sample-barcoded 5' primer. Each TCR beta cDNA molecule received a unique molecular identifier from a template-switch 5' adaptor carrying 12 random nucleotides. Each sample yielded at least 3 million CDR3-containing paired-end reads. The Mint cDNA synthesis kit, primed by a TRBC-specific oligonucleotide, was used to synthesize first-strand cDNA from all RNA. All cDNA was treated with uracil-DNA glycosylase and then went through a first 18-cycle PCR with the universal primers M1SS and BC2_uni_R. In the source study's methods: For normalization, 1 million high-quality reads, each with a distinct molecular identifier, were randomly selected from each sample. Instead of being binned into consensus sequences, reads with shared molecular identifiers were discarded. MiTCR, set to a Q25 quality threshold and the strictest error-elimination algorithm, was used for CDR3 identification, clonotype clustering and error correction. A nonparametric unseen species model with Euler transformation was used to estimate lower-bound total TCR beta diversity. Through fastp at Q25 and MiXCR, TCRdb rebuilt clones from the public reads, retaining in-frame beta chains. Here each entry gathers all rows of one CDR3 protein and keeps the most common genes and DNA. The V and J calls come from TCRdb's annotation, not from the publication. This sample comprises about 1.5 million distinct CDR3 sequences, approximately 43% of them detected only once. The ten largest clones add up to more than 4% of the sample.

Counted from cysteine to phenylalanine, this CDR3 has 15 amino acids. Only the CDR3 region is kept as DNA, spanning 45 bases read in frame from base 1. CDR1 DFQATT and CDR2 SNEGSKA were looked up in the germline V gene (reference sequence). Compared with germline, V lacks 3 bases and J lacks 8 bases; bases without a gene match: 7. What the research found in general, with its limitations: Compared with the aged group, more naive CD4+ T cells, fewer expanded clones and increased TCR diversity were shown by the long-lived group, suggesting age selection. Estimates of total diversity based on one million sequenced T cells were considered lower bounds and underestimates. Because profiling used bulk unsorted PBMCs, naive and antigen-experienced compartments could not be compared conclusively. Because donor CMV infection status was unknown, age-related changes in expanded clonotypes were potentially confounded. There was a strong correlation between observed TCR beta diversity and the percentage of naive T cells measured by flow cytometry. Observed TCR beta diversity per million T cells fell roughly linearly with age, and a significant reduction was already apparent by age roughly 40.

Note on this clonotype: No cognate antigen has been identified for it. No base qualities exist here, and no much larger clone lies one base off it.

The approximately 39 donors, aged roughly 6 to 95 years, were systemically healthy Caucasian individuals from Russia. Approximately 9.3 milliliters of peripheral blood were collected from each donor into EDTA-treated Vacutainer tubes. PBMCs were isolated by Ficoll-Paque density-gradient centrifugation, with at least 7 million obtained per sample. Trizol reagent was used to extract total RNA from PBMCs, with at least 5 micrograms per sample. Naive CD45RAhigh/CD27high T cell percentages were measured by flow cytometry on a PBMC aliquot from every donor. This receptor was taken from a woman aged 18 to 35 in good health. The chain links TRBV20-1 with TRBJ1-6; TRBD1 fits 10 bases in the junction. The specimen sequenced was blood. Here the CDR3 is given as CSARLPGQGYSPLHF. The nucleotides read TGCAGTGCTAGGTTACCGGGACAGGGGTATTCACCCCTCCACTTT.